A single sample is the source of the 8 T cell receptor beta chains below, sequenced in a study of cytomegalovirus exposure and HLA in healthy donors. Researchers ran the PCR with 60 Vbeta and 13 Jbeta primers. Data came from immunoSEQ multiplex PCR; TCRdb stores just in-frame clones and leaves some out. The data hold roughly 130,000 clones, with 70% to 85% observed a single time. Sequencing used PBMCs. Receptor source: a boy between 2 and 10 years old in good health and CMV-seronegative.

The chain has TRBV5-4 and TRBJ1-1, with no clear D. From germline, CDR1 is SGHNT and CDR2 YYREEE (reference sequence). The CDR3 is made up of 14 amino acids. V gave up 3 bases and J gave up 4 bases, with 13 bases separating them. CDR3 DNA sequence: TGTGCCAGCAGCTCATCAGGTCGGGGCACTGAAGCTTTCTTT. This translates into CASSSSGRGTEAFF.

V is TRBV7-2 and J is TRBJ1-2; 10 nucleotides line up with TRBD1. CDR3 size: 12 residues. Per germline, CDR1 SGHTA and CDR2 FQGNSA. Trimming at V came to 3 bases and at J to 11 bases, leaving 3 bases not matched to a gene. The CDR3 is CASSFGQGGYTF. CDR3 nucleotides: TGTGCCAGCAGCTTTGGACAGGGGGGGTACACCTTC.

Of note for this clone: The same CDR3 also results from other DNA sequences found in this sample. This chain links TRBV5-1 with TRBJ2-5; a possible D gene is TRBD1 (5 bases). The CDR3 sequence is 13 residues long. The germline V gene has CDR1 SGHRS and CDR2 YFSETQ. V gave up 5 bases and J gave up 5 bases, with 13 bases separating them. The CDR3 DNA follows: TGCGCCAGCAGTTTCGCCAGGGCTGAGACCCAGTACTTC. Translation gives CASSFARAETQYF.

The CDR3 DNA sequence: TGCGCCAGCAGCCCTAATGGGGGGGGCTTTGGCTATGGCTACACCTTC. Translation gives CASSPNGGGFGYGYTF. The chain uses TRBV5-1 and TRBJ1-2; tentatively, D is TRBD1 (6 bases). The CDR3 extends over 16 amino acids. In germline, CDR1 is SGHRS, CDR2 YFSETQ. Trimming cost V 4 bases and J 4 bases, with 20 bases left between them.

The chain joins TRBV7-9 to TRBJ2-1, with TRBD2 matching 11 bases. Germline lookup yields CDR1 SEHNR and CDR2 FQNEAQ (reference sequence). The CDR3 is 18 residues long. Trimming removed 3 bases from V and 0 bases from J; junction bases left unmatched: 7. CDR3 nucleotide sequence: TGTGCCAGCAGCTTTAGCGGGAGGGGAATCCCCTCCTACAATGAGCAGTTCTTC. This translates into CASSFSGRGIPSYNEQFF.

The genes are TRBV27 and TRBJ2-3, with TRBD2 identical over 7 bases. With 1 base clipped from V and 2 bases from J, the junction kept 6 bases outside the gene matches. Germline lookup yields CDR1 MNHEY and CDR2 SMNVEV (reference sequence). This CDR3 contains 16 residues. The CDR3: CASSLYSGPITDTQYF. DNA of the CDR3: TGTGCCAGCAGTTTATATAGCGGGCCTATCACAGATACGCAGTATTTT.

This clone was detected only once. V and J are TRBV5-6 and TRBJ2-5, with TRBD1 matching over 7 bases. The CDR3 is 16 residues long. Germline CDR1 SGHDT, CDR2 YYEEEE. Trimming took 5 bases from V and 3 from J; bases not matched to a gene: 13. CDR3 nucleotide sequence: TGTGCCAGCAGTCCGGAAGGGGGCCCATTGGAAGAGACCCAGTACTTC. Residues: CASSPEGGPLEETQYF.

CDR3 DNA: TGCGCCAGCAGCCAAGAGGGGAGGGAACCAGATACGCAGTATTTT. Protein sequence: CASSQEGREPDTQYF. This rearrangement joins TRBV4-3 to TRBJ2-3; 7 bases are a match to TRBD2. V shed 0 bases, J shed 4 bases, and the junction held 4 bases outside the gene matches. The CDR3 runs 15 residues. Germline V gives CDR1 LGHNA, CDR2 YSLEER.